This section outlines one T cell receptor (beta chain) sequence together with its context. Antigen specificity is unknown. The ends were cut back, 9 bases at V and 5 bases at J, with 13 bases in the middle. CDR1 and CDR2 (germline): SGHVS, FNYEAQ. This CDR3 spans 12 amino acids. This sample was taken from a study of T cell repertoires in cytomegalovirus infection. Study at large: Well-studied HLA-B-restricted epitopes and recently identified HLA-C-restricted epitopes of CMV were both used in the study.

A single record per CDR3 protein comes from TCRdb applying MiXCR to the reads. The data show 650,000 to 850,000 distinct CDR3 sequences, roughly 28% seen once. Notes on the study in general: HLA-C-restricted CMV clonotypes gave the most frequent clonotype in two of eight donors.

This chain uses TRBV7-6 with TRBJ1-1; D gene uncertain. The source was cultured CD8+ T cells from PBMCs, collected from culture after CMV antigen stimulation. The clonotype originates from a human donor in good health (CMV status not recorded). Some clones in this sample may be carry-over from other donors' samples. The DNA for the CDR3 is TGTGCCAGTGTGGGGAAAAGGACTGAAGCTTTCTTT. Translating it yields CASVGKRTEAFF.